A single sample is the source of the 22 T cell receptor beta chains below, sequenced in a study of identical twins. TCRdb independently ran MiXCR on the 5' RACE reads; one entry per CDR3 protein. The repertoire holds approximately 600,000 distinct CDR3 sequences, with just over 7% as singletons. These data were also filed under a second study, of yellow fever vaccine responses in identical twins.

Sequenced input: PBMCs. The receptors originated from a woman aged 18-29 years in good health.

This chain uses TRBV11-2 with TRBJ2-5; TRBD2 might be the D (6 bases). Germline values: CDR1 SGHAT, CDR2 FQNNGV. The ends were cut back, 5 bases at V and 11 bases at J, with 18 bases in the middle. CDR3 length: 13 residues. CDR3 DNA sequence: TGTGCCAGCAGCCCAGATTTGGGGGGATTTCAGTACTTC. Translating gives CASSPDLGGFQYF.

The chain carries TRBV29-1 and TRBJ2-5; maybe TRBD2 (6 bases). This CDR3 spans 11 amino acids. Germline V gene data show CDR1 as SQVTM and CDR2 as ANQGSEA. V was pared by 7 bases and J by 4 bases, with 10 bases between. The CDR3 reads CSAQGGETQYF. CDR3 in DNA: TGCAGCGCTCAGGGAGGAGAGACCCAGTACTTC.

This sequence joins TRBV7-6 and TRBJ2-2; maybe TRBD1 (5 bases). The germline CDR1 and CDR2 sequences are SGHVS and FNYEAQ. This CDR3 has 16 residues. Between the trimmed V and J ends, which lost 7 bases and 4 bases, there was a span of 19 bases. The CDR3 loop reads CASTPYPGQGTGELFF. The CDR3 nucleotides read TGTGCCAGCACTCCATACCCTGGGCAGGGCACCGGGGAGCTGTTTTTT.

The chain employs TRBV5-1 and TRBJ2-2; TRBD1 matches 7 bases. The CDR3 loop spans 15 amino acids. The germline gives CDR1 SGHRS, CDR2 YFSETQ. Losses at the gene ends were 5 bases for V and 2 bases for J; bases not matched to a gene: 6. The CDR3 sequence: CASRDRTFNTGELFF. In nucleotides, the CDR3 is TGCGCCAGCAGGGACAGGACCTTTAACACCGGGGAGCTGTTTTTT.

This clonotype was counted only a few times. The rearrangement uses TRBV20-1 and TRBJ2-5; 8 nucleotides agree with TRBD2. Germline-derived CDR1 and CDR2 are DFQATT and SNEGSKA (reference sequence). After removal of 2 bases from V and 4 bases from J, the junction contained 12 bases not matched to a gene. CDR3 length equals 16 residues. CDR3 nucleotides: TGCAGTGCTAGAAGCATAAGCGGGGGAGACCGAGAGACCCAGTACTTC. This translates into CSARSISGGDRETQYF.

The V and J genes are TRBV12-3 or TRBV12-4 and TRBJ1-2; D might be TRBD1 (5 bases). There are 15 residues in the CDR3. The V end lost 6 bases, the J end lost 4 bases, and 18 bases lay between the germline ends. The CDR3 coding sequence is TGTGCCAGCAGCCCATCAGGGACCACTACCTATGGCTACACCTTC. Amino acid sequence: CASSPSGTTTYGYTF.

This chain uses TRBV20-1 with TRBJ2-3, with D possibly matching TRBD1 (5 bases). Trimming removed 0 bases from V and 0 bases from J, with 7 bases in between. The length of the CDR3 is 14 residues. CDR1 and CDR2 from the germline V gene are DFQATT and SNEGSKA (reference sequence). CDR3 region: CSARDGASTDTQYF. In nucleotides, the CDR3 is TGCAGTGCTAGAGATGGGGCTAGCACAGATACGCAGTATTTT.

The V and J genes are TRBV28 and TRBJ1-1; TRBD1 matches 11 bases. V lost 4 bases and J lost 5; bases outside the gene matches: 9. Germline V gene sequence: CDR1 MDHEN, CDR2 SYDVKM. The CDR3 is 16 amino acids. This CDR3 reads CASSSPGQGVQTEAFF. CDR3 nucleotides: TGTGCCAGCAGTTCCCCGGGACAGGGGGTACAGACTGAAGCTTTCTTT.

The sample holds a few counts of this clonotype. The genes are TRBV12-3 or TRBV12-4 and TRBJ2-1, with 7 bases matching TRBD1. This CDR3 region has 14 residues. The V segment lost 1 base and the J segment 5 bases; nucleotides outside the gene matches: 2. The CDR3 region is CASSLGTGHNEQFF. CDR3 DNA: TGTGCCAGCAGTTTAGGGACAGGTCACAATGAGCAGTTCTTC.

Only a few counts were recorded for this clonotype. The V gene is TRBV10-3, the J gene TRBJ2-2, with TRBD1 identical over 7 bases. J lost 7 bases, V lost 11 bases, and 10 bases had no gene match. This CDR3 comprises 13 residues. Germline V lookup: CDR1 ENHRY, CDR2 SYGVKD. The CDR3 loop is CALQGGLGGELFF. The CDR3 DNA reads as TGTGCCTTACAAGGGGGCTTAGGCGGGGAGCTGTTTTTT.

This clonotype was seen repeatedly, ten times or more. The rearrangement links TRBV12-3 or TRBV12-4 to TRBJ2-7; D is perhaps TRBD1 (6 bases). The CDR3 runs to 14 residues. Trimming left V 3 bases short and J 2 bases short, with 11 bases between. CDR3 amino acids: CASSFRRQAYEQYF. CDR3 nucleotide sequence: TGTGCCAGCAGTTTCCGTCGACAGGCCTACGAGCAGTACTTC.

The CDR3, as DNA: TGTGCCAGCAGTGAAAACGGGTTTAATGAAAAACTGTTTTTT. It encodes CASSENGFNEKLFF. The rearrangement uses TRBV2 and TRBJ1-4; no clear D gene. The CDR3 runs 14 residues. Trimming shortened V by 2 bases and J by 4 bases, and 8 bases separated the two germline ends. Germline CDR1 and CDR2: SNHLY and FYNNEI.

There are a few counts of this clonotype. The V and J genes are TRBV10-2 and TRBJ2-5; D may be TRBD2 (5 bases). Germline loops: CDR1 WSHSY, CDR2 SAAADI. Trimming pared 4 bases from V and 4 bases from J, leaving 13 bases between. The CDR3 is 14 amino acids. CDR3 nucleotides: TGCGCCAGCAGTGCTCGCTCGCGGGCAGAGACCCAGTACTTC. Protein: CASSARSRAETQYF.

The table lists this clonotype with many counts. V usage is TRBV29-1 and J usage is TRBJ2-7, with D perhaps being TRBD1 or TRBD2 (5 bases each). This CDR3 has 12 residues. Germline V gene data show CDR1 as SQVTM and CDR2 as ANQGSEA. V was shortened by 4 bases and J by 5 bases, with 12 bases between the two germline ends. The CDR3: CSVGGTIDEQYF. The DNA of the CDR3 is TGCAGCGTTGGGGGGACGATCGACGAGCAGTACTTC.

This clonotype came up many times. The chain employs TRBV11-2 and TRBJ2-1; 10 bases agree with TRBD2. V shed 6 bases, J shed 0 bases, and the junction held 14 bases outside the gene matches. The CDR3 loop spans 19 amino acids. Germline V gene data show CDR1 as SGHAT and CDR2 as FQNNGV. The CDR3 here is CASRRTGTSDPPSYNEQFF. In nucleotides, the CDR3 is TGTGCCAGCAGGCGGACCGGGACTAGCGATCCCCCCTCCTACAATGAGCAGTTCTTC.

The V gene is TRBV10-2, the J gene TRBJ2-1; TRBD2 matches at 8 bases. From germline, CDR1 is WSHSY and CDR2 SAAADI. This CDR3 region has 13 residues. The V and J ends lost 6 bases and 7 bases, in that order; junction bases with no gene match: 5. The DNA for the CDR3 is TGCGCCAGCAGCCACCGGGGGGGGAATGAGCAGTTCTTC. Its translation is CASSHRGGNEQFF.

Here the CDR3 reads CASSQQSSYNSPLHF. Written as DNA, the CDR3 is TGTGCCAGCAGCCAACAGAGCTCCTATAATTCACCCCTCCACTTT. The rearrangement links TRBV7-6 to TRBJ1-6, with unresolved D. Between the trimmed V and J ends, which lost 5 bases and 0 bases, there was a span of 8 bases. The CDR3 consists of 15 residues. Germline-derived CDR1 and CDR2 are SGHVS and FNYEAQ.

This clonotype appeared many times. The chain couples TRBV12-3 or TRBV12-4 to TRBJ1-1, with D unclear. V lost 6 bases, J lost 1 base, and 9 bases lay in between. The CDR3 loop spans 13 amino acids. CDR3 DNA: TGTGCCAGCAGCCAACACGAGAACACTGAAGCTTTCTTT. It yields the protein CASSQHENTEAFF.

The chain has TRBV5-1 and TRBJ2-5, with TRBD2 matching over 8 bases. The CDR3 totals 14 residues. V lost 2 bases, J lost 5 bases, and 5 bases stayed unmatched. The germline V gene has CDR1 SGHRS and CDR2 YFSETQ. This CDR3 is CASSFSGIHETQYF. CDR3 nucleotide sequence: TGCGCCAGCAGCTTTAGCGGGATCCATGAGACCCAGTACTTC.

The genes are TRBV25-1 and TRBJ1-5; no clear D gene. V was cut by 2 bases and J by 5 bases, with 10 bases left in between. The CDR3 covers 14 residues. CDR1 MGHDK and CDR2 SYGVNS come from the germline V gene. In DNA, the CDR3 is TGTGCCAGCAGTGAAAAAGGGAGTGATCAGCCCCAGCATTTT. Protein: CASSEKGSDQPQHF.

The chain carries TRBV4-1 and TRBJ1-1, with TRBD1 matching 9 bases. Germline V CDR1 and CDR2: MGHRA, YSYEKL. The ends lost 3 bases at V and 0 bases at J; junction bases unmatched: 5. CDR3 length: 16 residues. CDR3: CASSHDRGRMNTEAFF. CDR3 nucleotides: TGCGCCAGCAGCCACGACAGGGGGAGAATGAACACTGAAGCTTTCTTT.

This clonotype was seen repeatedly, ten times or more. V is TRBV7-2 and J is TRBJ2-5, with 9 positions matching TRBD2. The CDR3 totals 15 residues. CDR1 SGHTA and CDR2 FQGNSA come from the germline V gene. Unmatched junction bases numbered 9, after V lost 5 bases and J lost 5 bases. In DNA form, the CDR3 reads TGTGCCAGCAGCCTCGGGCTAGCGGGATCGGAGACCCAGTACTTC. This sequence encodes CASSLGLAGSETQYF.